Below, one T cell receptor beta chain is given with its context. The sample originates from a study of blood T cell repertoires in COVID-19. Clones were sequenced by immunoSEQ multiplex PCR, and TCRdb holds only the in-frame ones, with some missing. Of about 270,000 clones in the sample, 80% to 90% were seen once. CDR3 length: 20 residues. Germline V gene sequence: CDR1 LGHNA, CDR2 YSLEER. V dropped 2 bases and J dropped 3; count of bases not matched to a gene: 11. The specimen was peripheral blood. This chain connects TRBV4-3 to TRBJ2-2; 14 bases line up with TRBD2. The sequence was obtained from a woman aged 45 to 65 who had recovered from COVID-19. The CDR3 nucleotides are TGCGCCAGCAGCCAACCGAGACTAGCGGGAGGGCCTAAGTACACCGGGGAGCTGTTTTTT. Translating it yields CASSQPRLAGGPKYTGELFF.